Below are 4 T cell receptor beta chains sequenced from a single sample in a study of CD8+CD57+ T cells in acquired aplastic anemia. Profiling of TCR beta VDJ combinations and CDR3 sequences used genomic DNA as template. One entry per CDR3 protein, called by TCRdb with MiXCR from the reads. This sample has around 79,000 distinct CDR3 sequences, with approximately 70% found just once. Patients who underwent sequencing had shown CD8+CD57+ cell expansion by flow cytometry. The sample taken for sequencing was sorted CD4+, CD8+, or CD8+CD57+ T cells (not recorded which) from PBMCs. These receptors came from a human donor with aplastic anemia.

V gene TRBV19 combines with J gene TRBJ1-1; no clear D gene. Deletions cut 3 bases from V and 3 bases from J, with 8 bases between. The germline V gene encodes CDR1 LNHDA and CDR2 SQIVND (reference sequence). This CDR3 comprises 13 residues. The CDR3 sequence is CASSIPGYTEAFF. In DNA, the CDR3 is TGTGCCAGTAGTATCCCGGGGTACACTGAAGCTTTCTTT.

V gene TRBV5-6 combines with J gene TRBJ1-5, with D uncertain. This CDR3 has 13 amino acids. Trimming cost V 5 bases and J 4 bases, with 10 bases left between them. Germline CDR1 reads SGHDT; CDR2 reads YYEEEE. The CDR3 DNA sequence: TGTGCCAGCAGTCTCTCGGTTAATCAGCCCCAGCATTTT. Protein: CASSLSVNQPQHF.

This sequence joins TRBV24-1 and TRBJ1-2, with 8 bases lining up with TRBD1. CDR3 size: 14 residues. CDR1 and CDR2 from the germline V gene are KGHDR and SFDVKD. The V segment lost 3 bases and the J segment 6 bases; nucleotides outside the gene matches: 5. The CDR3 spells CATSDSWTGNGYTF. For the CDR3, the DNA is TGTGCCACCAGTGATAGTTGGACAGGGAATGGCTACACCTTC.

The chain uses TRBV2 and TRBJ1-1; no clear D gene. Germline V gene data show CDR1 as SNHLY and CDR2 as FYNNEI. Between the trimmed V and J ends, which lost 8 bases and 0 bases, there was a span of 10 bases. The CDR3 has 13 residues. Here the CDR3 reads CASCRNMNTEAFF. CDR3 coding DNA: TGTGCCAGCTGTCGCAACATGAACACTGAAGCTTTCTTT.